What follows describes a single TCR beta chain. The sample holds many counts of this clonotype. Its binding antigen is unknown. The input lacks base qualities; no much larger clone sits a single base away. This specimen belongs to a study of early T cells in non-severe SARS-CoV-2 infection (TCRdb year 2021). With regard to the full study: Because TCR sequencing relied on bulk RNA taken from unsorted whole blood, pairing of alpha and beta chains was not possible. Broader findings and caveats from the paper: VDJdb matching was skewed toward anti-spike CD8 responses and likely underestimated virus-specific expansions by missing private and CD4 specificities.

Set within a cohort of healthcare workers in London, UK, this nested case-control study involved weekly PCR testing of nasopharyngeal swabs along with blood sampling. Healthcare workers were enrolled in the week of the UK lockdown, from 23 to 31 March 2020, and were followed every week for up to 16 weeks. Receptor libraries were prepared by 5' RACE. The sequencer was a NextSeq 500. To correct for sequencing error and PCR bias, the TCR library protocol tagged individual cDNA molecules with unique molecular identifiers. TCR alpha and beta chains were both sequenced, and the abundances of alpha and beta sequences in each sample were closely correlated with each other. In the source study's methods: V gene, J gene and CDR3 annotation of TCR sequences was performed with Decombinator V4. Expanded TCRs were defined as changing significantly between any two time points under a Poisson model with p below 0.0001. Abundances of TCRs were expressed as counts per million after normalisation to the total number of TCRs sequenced in each sample. TRAV1-2 paired with TRAJ12, TRAJ20 or TRAJ33 defined MAIT TCRs, while TRAV10 paired with TRAJ18 defined iNKT TCRs. A search of VDJdb, accessed on 1 November 2021, was run for TCRs annotated to CMV, EBV and SARS-CoV-2, with TCRs annotated for multiple antigens excluded. TCRdb trimmed public reads at Q25 via fastp, called clones via MiXCR and kept in-frame beta chains. Rows are unified per CDR3 protein, each entry keeping the most common DNA and genes. These V and J calls derive from TCRdb rather than the authors' analysis. Here the sample has 45,000 to 55,000 distinct CDR3 sequences; approximately 6.2% occur a single time. The top ten clonotypes cover around 3.9% of the sample.

The CDR1 and CDR2 encoded by the germline V gene are SGHNT and YENEEA. Taken from cysteine to phenylalanine, the CDR3 has 15 residues. Here the CDR3 DNA is all that survives: 45 bases in frame from base 1. V drops 8 bases and J drops 0 bases, leaving 14 bases in between. The clonotype was recovered from an adult who was a healthcare worker with PCR-confirmed SARS-CoV-2 infection or an uninfected control (not recorded which). The chain joins TRBV11-3 to TRBJ2-1; a confident D gene designation cannot be given. Specimen: whole blood. The nucleotide sequence is given as TGTGCCAGCTCCAATCGGTTGGGCTCCTACAATGAGCAGTTCTTC. The encoded protein is CASSNRLGSYNEQFF.